What follows describes a single TCR beta chain. This sample was taken from a study of T-cell memory formation after mild COVID-19. On the study more broadly: TCR clusters were mostly confined to one donor each.

V was pared by 0 bases and J by 0 bases, with 9 bases between. Germline V gene data show CDR1 as LNHNV and CDR2 as YYDKDF (reference sequence). The CDR3 has 15 amino acids. Employing constant-segment primers, 5'RACE generated TCR alpha and TCR beta cDNA libraries bearing sample barcodes and UMIs. TCRdb reanalysed the 5' RACE reads using MiXCR and keeps one entry per CDR3 protein. Found here are approximately 450,000 distinct CDR3 sequences, around a sixth of them singletons; the top ten hold over 9%. The gene calls are TRBV15 and TRBJ2-7; D may be TRBD2 (5 bases). This TCR was recovered from an adult woman who had mild COVID-19 (a few samples of this study predate the infection). Cell type and time point are not known. The sample was PBMCs or a T cell subset sorted from them (not recorded which). In nucleotides, the CDR3 is TGTGCCACCAGCAGAGATGTTGGGAGCTCCTACGAGCAGTACTTC. Protein sequence: CATSRDVGSSYEQYF.